This T cell receptor (beta chain) stems from a study of T cells in Graves' hyperthyroidism and ophthalmopathy. Amplification of TCR beta CDR3 regions used RNA as the template. RT-PCR in the first round (using the HTBI primer set) targeted the TCR CDR3. TCRdb reprocessed the multiplex PCR reads via MiXCR and lists one record per CDR3 protein. This table holds around 300,000 distinct CDR3 sequences, approximately 15% found once. This clonotype came up many times. Its specificity is not known. V was trimmed by 3 bases and J by 5 bases, leaving 11 bases between them. Germline assignment: CDR1 SGHKS and CDR2 YYEKEE (reference sequence). The CDR3 has 13 residues. Study-wide results and limits: Most expanded thyroid clonotypes above 0.001 recurred in blood. Model-based prediction identified ophthalmopathy a median 6.5 months prior to its onset.

Sequenced sample: blood. The clonotype originates from a woman between 40 and 50 years old with Graves' ophthalmopathy. The chain links TRBV5-5 to TRBJ2-5, with D unresolved. CDR3 in DNA: TGTGCCAGCAGCTCGGCGGTACGGGAGACCCAGTACTTC. This encodes CASSSAVRETQYF.